These 2 T cell receptor beta chains were sequenced from one sample in a study of identical twins. One entry per CDR3 protein results from TCRdb running MiXCR on the 5' RACE reads. The table has 460,000 or so distinct CDR3 sequences, 12% to 15% seen once. These sequences were also reported in another study, on yellow fever vaccine responses in identical twins.

Input material: CD4+ T cells sorted from blood. These receptors originate from a woman under 30 in good health.

The CDR3 DNA follows: TGTGCCAGCAGTTGGGGACTTGGCTACAATGAGCAGTTCTTC. It codes for CASSWGLGYNEQFF. This sequence joins TRBV2 and TRBJ2-1; possible D gene TRBD2, 6 bases. Germline-derived CDR1 and CDR2 are SNHLY and FYNNEI. The V end lost 5 bases, the J end lost 3 bases, and 11 bases lay between the germline ends. This CDR3 region has 14 residues.

The J gene is TRBJ2-5, the V gene TRBV25-1; TRBD1 aligns across 10 bases. J lost 5 bases, V lost 4 bases, and 7 bases had no gene match. Germline V gene data show CDR1 as MGHDK and CDR2 as SYGVNS. The CDR3 covers 15 residues. In nucleotides, the CDR3 is TGTGCCAGCAGTGGCTTCGGACAGGGGGTGGAGACCCAGTACTTC. Protein product: CASSGFGQGVETQYF.